This entry lists 3 T cell receptor beta chains sequenced from one sample in a study of technical replicates of blood from several donors (TCRdb year 2017). Library method: the immunoSEQ multiplex PCR assay. As stored in TCRdb, this immuneACCESS dataset retains in-frame rearrangements with V and J assigned. A fraction of the clones does not appear; measured against another copy, unresolved V genes explain less than half of the discrepancy, and the remainder lacks a known reason. A total of almost 70,000 clones appear in this sample, 88% of them only once. Clones ranked in the top ten supply 3.5% to 5.5% of the sample. The sample comprised PBMCs. These receptors all stem from a human donor in good health. Some clones in this sample may be carry-over from other donors' samples.

V is TRBV5-1 and J is TRBJ1-2, with 8 bases aligning to TRBD1. This CDR3 has 18 residues. V was clipped by 0 bases and J by 5 bases; unmatched bases: 15. CDR1 and CDR2 (germline): SGHRS, YFSETQ. DNA of the CDR3: TGCGCCAGCAGCTTGGACTCGGGGGCTCGGACAGGGAATTATGGCTACACCTTC. Protein sequence: CASSLDSGARTGNYGYTF.

The gene calls are TRBV5-1 and TRBJ2-1; 8 bases align to TRBD2. After removal of 1 base from V and 6 bases from J, the junction contained 3 bases not matched to a gene. The germline V gene has CDR1 SGHRS and CDR2 YFSETQ. This CDR3 region has 14 residues. The CDR3 spells CASSLFGTSNEQFF. The CDR3 DNA sequence: TGCGCCAGCAGCTTGTTTGGGACTAGCAATGAGCAGTTCTTC.

V is TRBV19 and J is TRBJ1-2; 8 nucleotides match TRBD1. Germline V lookup: CDR1 LNHDA, CDR2 SQIVND (reference sequence). The CDR3 runs 15 residues. The junction had 11 bases not matched to a gene; V was cut back by 5 bases and J by 6 bases. In DNA form, the CDR3 reads TGTGCCAGTAGTTCGCAGCCTCCAGGGGGCAATGGCTACACCTTC. This encodes CASSSQPPGGNGYTF.